This T cell receptor beta chain was documented in a study of T cells in Graves' hyperthyroidism and ophthalmopathy. Regions amplified from RNA transcripts were the TCR beta CDR3 regions. The TCR CDR3 first-round RT-PCR relied on the HTBI primer set. Each CDR3 protein is one row after TCRdb ran MiXCR on the multiplex PCR reads. The sample includes approximately 710,000 distinct CDR3 sequences, roughly 17% of them seen just once. The length of the CDR3 is 17 residues. CDR1 is PRHDT, CDR2 FYEKMQ, per germline (reference sequence). V was shortened by 3 bases and J by 3 bases, with 20 bases between the two germline ends. To note about this clonotype: Antigen specificity is unknown.

Study-wide results and caveats: Most thyroid clonotypes expanded above 0.001 appeared in blood too.

The chain couples TRBV13 to TRBJ1-1; tentatively, D is TRBD1 (6 bases). Sequencing input: blood. The origin of this receptor is a man aged 50-59 years with Graves' hyperthyroidism. The CDR3 here is CASSFGGGGQAYTEAFF. CDR3 DNA sequence: TGTGCCAGCAGCTTTGGGGGCGGGGGGCAGGCGTACACTGAAGCTTTCTTT.